These T cell receptor beta chains were read from a single sample in a study of T cell responses to AZD1222 COVID-19 vaccine. Using immunoSEQ multiplex PCR, the repertoire was profiled, and TCRdb retains in-frame clones only, with some absent. The table lists some 150,000 clones, 85% to 90% of them singletons, with approximately 9.1% in the top ten. The sequencing used peripheral blood, collected 28 days after the second AZD1222 dose. The receptors stem from an adult who received the AZD1222 COVID-19 vaccine. CDR3s include the opening cysteine and the closing phenylalanine or tryptophan. A D gene is named only where the DNA matches it firmly.

v_call d_call cdr3_aa
TRBV6-4 - CASGTGSSGNTIYF
TRBV7-2 - CASSPTFAIGELFF
TRBV28 - CASTRGGWGTEAFF
TRBV27 TRBD1 CASSLQPGGPYGYTF
TRBV30 - CAWSPLLRRDTEAFF
TRBV15 - CATGPTGLIREKLFF
TRBV19 - CASNQGTGTEAFF
TRBV24-1 TRBD2 CATSDSLAGGAETQYF
TRBV10-3 TRBD1 CAVGTGGPNTEAFF
TRBV28 - CASSLAGRAYEQYF
TRBV29-1 - CSARNYSLNTGELFF
TRBV6-2/TRBV6-3 TRBD1 CASSPQPGTGGSYNEQFF
TRBV5-1 TRBD2 CASIEGTSGNNEQFF
TRBV28 - CASGGWNEQFF
TRBV19 TRBD1 CASSTTGGWGNQPQHF
TRBV29-1 - CSVDSTDTQYF
TRBV14 - CASSPSPSGNTIYF
TRBV9 - CASSGTPSGTQYF
TRBV2 TRBD2 CASSLLAGVDEQFF
TRBV5-1 - CASSLFRVASTRGGELFF
TRBV11-2 - CASSLDGPMEQFF
TRBV7-2 - CASSLWGPNSGNTIYF
TRBV27 TRBD1 CASSGQGGTQYF
TRBV27 - CASRDSSYEQYF
TRBV6-6 - CASSPAVTAYEQYF
TRBV7-8 - CASSLVGVYEQYF
TRBV12-3/TRBV12-4 TRBD1 CASDRGSGYGYTF
TRBV5-1 - CASSIDSYGYTF
TRBV11-2 - CASTLWRGETQYF
TRBV6-5 - CASSPSGSYIEQYF
TRBV18 TRBD1 CASSALQGETQYF
TRBV24-1 - CATNAGVTGELFF
TRBV11-2 - CASSLELSGAGTDTQYF
TRBV12-5 TRBD2 CASGLSVSGSTEQFF
TRBV7-2 - CASSLYSSNQPQHF
TRBV7-8 - CASSFRRSGANVLTF
TRBV7-8 - CASSLERVRGNQPQHF
TRBV10-3 TRBD1 CAISLKQGATEAFF
TRBV18 TRBD2 CASSPPSLAGVVGGNEQFF
TRBV28 TRBD1 CASSLDRVRTEAFF
TRBV5-4 - CASSSSRTRGTEAFF
TRBV5-1 - CASTPTGGPDTQYF
TRBV10-1 TRBD1 CASSDGDSDPNEQFF
TRBV5-6 - CASSLLGQPAGANVLTF
TRBV6-6 - CASSYPEGGNQPQHF
TRBV6-6 - CASSYTNSNQPQHF
TRBV28 TRBD2 CASSSLAGGTYNEQFF
TRBV7-3 - CASSLRVGTQNEQFF
TRBV5-1 TRBD1 CASSTRTGANTEAFF
TRBV7-8 - CASSPKATSRANQPQHF
TRBV28 - CASSRPVIGETQYF
TRBV27 - CASSPPGAGAYEQYF
TRBV6-2/TRBV6-3 - CASSYLSGVEQFF
TRBV20-1 TRBD2 CSASSSGSSYEQYF
TRBV7-9 - CASRSGSTDTQYF